The following is a TCR beta chain sequence with its context. This entry comes from a study of CD8+ T cells in alopecia areata. The CDR3 has 14 residues. The germline gives CDR1 LGHNA, CDR2 YNFKEQ. Trimming stripped 1 base from V and 9 bases from J, with 13 bases between. Extracted RNA was reverse transcribed, and the resulting cDNA served as sequencing template. Only in-frame clones appear in the TCRdb table, and some are missing; sequencing was by immunoSEQ multiplex PCR. Here the sample spans about 150,000 clones, less than 65% being singletons. Sorting of PBMCs yielded the CD4+ and CD8+ T cells. The sequence derives from a human donor in good health. Sample: CD8+ T cells sorted from blood. J is TRBJ2-4 and V is TRBV4-2; weak D call: TRBD1 (5 bases). The CDR3 protein is CASSQVQAEAIQYF. Written as DNA, the CDR3 is TGTGCCAGCAGCCAAGTACAGGCCGAGGCCATTCAGTACTTC.